Following are 18 T cell receptor beta chains from one sample sequenced in a study of blood T cell repertoires in COVID-19. Sequencing used immunoSEQ multiplex PCR; TCRdb keeps in-frame clones, though not all of them. The sample holds a few hundred thousand clones, about nine tenths seen once. Sequences were obtained from peripheral blood. Receptors originate from a man aged 55 to 70 with acute or convalescent COVID-19.

The chain is built from TRBV7-3 and TRBJ2-2, with 8 bases identical to TRBD2. This CDR3 spans 19 amino acids. Trimming removed 1 base from V and 2 bases from J; junction bases left unmatched: 12. Germline V CDR1 and CDR2: SGHTA, FQGTGA. Here the CDR3 DNA reads TGTGCCAGCAGCTTAATTGTGGCTAGCGGGCGTTCTAACACCGGGGAGCTGTTTTTT. It translates to CASSLIVASGRSNTGELFF.

This clone was counted between two and nine times. The rearrangement links TRBV24-1 to TRBJ1-2; TRBD1 matches 8 bases. Unmatched junction bases numbered 12, after V lost 4 bases and J lost 9 bases. Germline values: CDR1 KGHDR, CDR2 SFDVKD. The CDR3 is 15 amino acids. The CDR3 loop is CATSDSTGVLNRYTF. The CDR3 DNA follows: TGTGCCACCAGTGACTCGACAGGGGTTCTTAATCGCTACACCTTC.

This chain uses TRBV11-2 with TRBJ2-1; the match to TRBD2 covers 8 bases. J gave up 10 bases and V 1 base, and 3 bases lay outside the gene matches. Germline-derived CDR1 and CDR2 are SGHAT and FQNNGV. This CDR3 is built from 13 residues. The DNA for the CDR3 is TGTGCCAGCAGCTTAGTCCGACTAGCGGAGCAGTTCTTC. Amino acids: CASSLVRLAEQFF.

This chain connects TRBV28 to TRBJ2-4, with D hard to call. The V and J ends lost 2 bases and 2 bases respectively, with 4 bases between them. This CDR3 contains 13 residues. Per germline, CDR1 MDHEN and CDR2 SYDVKM. CDR3 loop: CASSLITKNIQYF. In nucleotides, the CDR3 is TGTGCCAGCAGTTTAATAACCAAAAACATTCAGTACTTC.

This clone came up a few times. The V call is TRBV9, the J call TRBJ2-1; D gene unclear. V lost 4 bases and J lost 3, with 14 bases in between. Germline CDR1 SGDLS, CDR2 YYNGEE. This CDR3 has 15 amino acids. CDR3 DNA: TGTGCCAGCAGCCCCCTAGACCCCCGCTACAATGAGCAGTTCTTC. Protein product: CASSPLDPRYNEQFF.

The chain uses TRBV28 and TRBJ2-3; 7 bases are a match to TRBD2. The CDR3 is made up of 13 amino acids. Germline V gives CDR1 MDHEN, CDR2 SYDVKM. The junction had 4 bases not matched to a gene; V was cut back by 7 bases and J by 3 bases. The CDR3 DNA follows: TGTGCCAGCACCCCGGGGGGTACAGATACGCAGTATTTT. It translates to CASTPGGTDTQYF.

The chain employs TRBV6-6 and TRBJ2-5; the D gene is possibly TRBD1 (6 bases). The germline V gene encodes CDR1 MNHNY and CDR2 SVGAGI (reference sequence). V was trimmed by 6 bases and J by 1 base, leaving 9 bases between them. The CDR3 totals 13 residues. CDR3 coding DNA: TGTGCCAGCAGAAAGGACAGCCAAGAGACCCAGTACTTC. It yields the protein CASRKDSQETQYF.

V usage is TRBV4-1 and J usage is TRBJ2-7; 9 bases are shared with TRBD1. Looked up from germline, CDR1 is MGHRA and CDR2 is YSYEKL. V gave up 3 bases and J gave up 1 base; unmatched junction bases: 4. The CDR3 totals 15 residues. Here the CDR3 reads CASSQGTGYSYEQYF. CDR3 DNA sequence: TGCGCCAGCAGCCAGGGGACAGGGTATTCCTACGAGCAGTACTTC.

The rearrangement links TRBV5-6 to TRBJ1-5; weak D call: TRBD1 (5 bases). The CDR3 has 13 amino acids. V was cut by 3 bases and J by 7 bases, with 11 bases left in between. Germline V gene data show CDR1 as SGHDT and CDR2 as YYEEEE. DNA for the CDR3: TGTGCCAGCAGCTCAGGGAAGGACCAGCCCCAGCATTTT. Its translation: CASSSGKDQPQHF.

The chain uses TRBV5-4 and TRBJ2-7; TRBD2 aligns across 11 bases. This CDR3 has 18 residues. Germline assignment: CDR1 SGHNT and CDR2 YYREEE (reference sequence). The ends lost 3 bases at V and 3 bases at J; junction bases unmatched: 14. CDR3 in DNA: TGTGCCAGCAGCTCAGGGACTAGCGGTATAGGGTCTCTCTACGAGCAGTACTTC. It codes for CASSSGTSGIGSLYEQYF.

The rearrangement links TRBV18 to TRBJ1-3; 7 nucleotides match TRBD1. CDR3 size: 16 residues. Germline CDR1 and CDR2: KGHSH and LQKENI. V dropped 4 bases and J dropped 0; count of bases not matched to a gene: 6. CDR3 sequence: CASSLGQSSSGNTIYF. As DNA, the CDR3 is TGTGCCAGCTCACTGGGACAGTCGAGCTCTGGAAACACCATATATTTT.

V is TRBV9 and J is TRBJ2-1; D gene ambiguous. CDR1 and CDR2 (germline): SGDLS, YYNGEE. V lost 0 bases, J lost 5 bases, and 6 bases lay in between. The CDR3 runs 13 residues. The CDR3 loop is CASSVARNNEQFF. As DNA, the CDR3 is TGTGCCAGCAGCGTAGCGAGAAACAATGAGCAGTTCTTC. Looking up the rest from reference TRBV9 and TRBJ2-1 gives the full variable domain: DSGVTQTPKHLITATGQRVTLRCSPRSGDLSVYWYQQSLDQGLQFLIQYYNGEERAKGNILERFSAQQFPDLHSELNLSSLELGDSALYFCASSVARNNEQFFGPGTRLTVL.

To note about this clone: In the same sample, other DNA sequences code for this CDR3. This rearrangement joins TRBV11-3 to TRBJ2-1, with 13 positions matching TRBD2. Trimming at V came to 4 bases and at J to 7 bases, leaving 7 bases not matched to a gene. The germline V gene has CDR1 SGHNT and CDR2 YENEEA. The CDR3 spans 16 residues. CDR3 sequence reads: CASSSQGLAGRNEQFF. As DNA, the CDR3 is TGTGCCAGCAGCTCCCAGGGACTAGCGGGACGTAATGAGCAGTTCTTC.

The rearrangement joins TRBV6-5 to TRBJ1-3; possibly TRBD1 for D (6 bases). Germline-derived CDR1 and CDR2 are MNHEY and SVGAGI. Trimming cost V 0 bases and J 1 base, with 10 bases left between them. The CDR3 is 16 amino acids. As DNA, the CDR3 is TGTGCCAGCAGTTACTCGGCAGGGGAGTCTGGAAACACCATATATTTT. Translating it yields CASSYSAGESGNTIYF.

A single count supports this clone. The CDR3 DNA sequence: TGTGCCAGCAGCCCCGACAGGGGTACACTCTACGAGCAGTACTTC. It specifies CASSPDRGTLYEQYF. The chain recombines TRBV11-2 with TRBJ2-7; TRBD1 agrees at 8 bases. Trimming took 5 bases from V and 3 from J; bases not matched to a gene: 9. Germline loops: CDR1 SGHAT, CDR2 FQNNGV. The CDR3 has 15 amino acids.

The chain carries TRBV6-7 and TRBJ1-1; a possible D gene is TRBD1 (5 bases). TRBV6-7 is an open reading frame, and its role is uncertain. V was trimmed by 6 bases and J by 5 bases, leaving 16 bases between them. This CDR3 region has 14 residues. As DNA, the CDR3 is TGTGCCAGCAGGCCCAACCTCGGGGGAACTGAAGCTTTCTTT. Translated, it gives CASRPNLGGTEAFF.

The chain is built from TRBV19 and TRBJ1-5, with unresolved D. Between the trimmed V and J ends, which lost 5 bases and 0 bases, there was a span of 11 bases. The CDR3 sequence is 15 residues long. Germline V gene data show CDR1 as LNHDA and CDR2 as SQIVND (reference sequence). CDR3 bases: TGTGCCAGTAGTCCTCGCGAAGATAGCAATCAGCCCCAGCATTTT. This translates into CASSPREDSNQPQHF.

A remark on this clone: This CDR3 is also generated by other DNA sequences in the sample. The chain employs TRBV9 and TRBJ2-7; TRBD1 is a possible D gene (7 bases). The CDR3 covers 14 residues. CDR1 and CDR2 from the germline V gene are SGDLS and YYNGEE. V dropped 2 bases and J dropped 3 bases, with 12 bases sitting between them. The CDR3: CASSVGQGGYEQYF. The CDR3 DNA reads TGTGCCAGCAGCGTCGGGCAGGGGGGCTACGAGCAGTACTTC.